This T cell receptor beta chain derives from a study of T cell responses to AZD1222 COVID-19 vaccine. The study's findings and limits: Only five or six AZD1222 recipients were seropositive at baseline. The study sampled repertoires only after the peak T cell response. Along spike, vaccine-associated CD4 TCRs were found throughout, with dominance at 160-218 and 743-854. Among the donors, most were white British and more were female, and clonal diversity was possibly underestimated.

Only in-frame clones appear in the TCRdb table, and some are missing; sequencing was by immunoSEQ multiplex PCR. The table records approximately 150,000 clones, roughly 87% of them present only once. Note on this clone: Its specificity is not known.

The trim removed 4 bases at V and 2 bases at J, leaving 8 bases unmatched. The CDR3 loop spans 16 amino acids. Germline CDR1 reads MNHEY; CDR2 reads SVGAGI. The chain employs TRBV6-5 and TRBJ1-5; 7 nucleotides align to TRBD1. This specimen consisted of peripheral blood, obtained 28 days after the second dose of the MenACWY control vaccine. This TCR derives from an adult who received the MenACWY meningococcal vaccine as a control. DNA for the CDR3: TGTGCCAGCAGTTCCAGGCGACAGGGCCGCAATCAGCCCCAGCATTTT. Its protein product is CASSSRRQGRNQPQHF.